Sequencing of this T cell receptor (beta chain) was carried out in a study of siplizumab effects on memory and regulatory T cells. The authors kept the mixed lymphocyte reaction cells in coculture at 37°C for under 7 days. CFSE tagged responder PBMCs, Violet Dye tagged stimulator PBMCs, and the cells were mixed 1:1. The sample holds a few counts of this clone. Antigen specificity is unknown. Per the germline V gene, CDR1 is MDHEN and CDR2 is SYDVKM. V lost 6 bases, J lost 7 bases, and 15 bases lay in between. This CDR3 comprises 13 residues. Assay: immunoSEQ multiplex PCR; the TCRdb copy retains only in-frame clones and omits some. The profile shows 15,000 to 20,000 clones, 46% of them singletons.

This chain joins TRBV28 and TRBJ2-5; either TRBD1 or TRBD2 may supply D (5 bases each). Sequenced input: CFSE-low (dividing) CD4+ T cells sorted from an allogeneic mixed lymphocyte reaction. The TCR comes from a human donor in good health; the cells came from an allogeneic mixed lymphocyte reaction. The DNA of the CDR3 is TGTGCCAGCAGCTCCCGAGGGACGGCGACCCAGTACTTC. Protein sequence: CASSSRGTATQYF.